Sequencing of this T cell receptor beta chain was carried out in a study of B cell selection in AIRE deficiency. This CDR3 region has 16 residues. Germline loops: CDR1 LNHDA, CDR2 SQIVND (reference sequence). The ends were cut back, 5 bases at V and 1 base at J, with 17 bases in the middle. The regulatory T cell sort gate was CD4+CD25hiCD127low/negative. Healthy unrelated donors supplied the control samples. The assay was immunoSEQ multiplex PCR, and TCRdb's table has in-frame clones only and misses some. In the table there are around 26,000 clones, 92% of which are singletons. The rearrangement uses TRBV19 and TRBJ1-1, with D tentatively TRBD1 (5 bases). The sequence was obtained from a human donor in good health. The sample consisted of CD4+CD25+ Tregs sorted from PBMCs. The CDR3 protein is CASSSISRGANTEAFF. The DNA for the CDR3 is TGTGCCAGTAGTTCTATTTCTCGGGGCGCGAACACTGAAGCTTTCTTT.